This note documents a single T cell receptor (beta chain) sequence. Its cognate antigen has yet to be identified. Base qualities are missing; no much larger clone stands one base away. This specimen belongs to a study of T cells after somatic rescue of genetic block (dated by TCRdb to about 2020). At the level of the whole study: What the study looked at was long-term robustness, specifically in a T-cell system that came about through somatic rescue of a genetic block in T-cell development.

The CDR3, cysteine through phenylalanine, is 15 amino acids long. Only the CDR3 region is kept as DNA, spanning 45 bases read in frame from base 1. A distance of 4 bases separates the germline ends of V and J, which lose 0 bases and 0 bases respectively. CDR1 and CDR2 are read off the germline V gene as SGHRS and YFSETQ. Library creation used the immunoSEQ multiplex PCR assay. TCRdb carries this immuneACCESS record with in-frame sequences only. Its versions omit some clonotypes, under half of them owing to an unresolved V gene in the studies checked, with the rest unexplained. For this sample the table gives around 52,000 clones, of which approximately 96% were detected only once. Around 0.078% of the sample rests with the top ten.

The chain links TRBV5-1 with TRBJ2-6; the D gene is unclear. The specimen was peripheral blood mononuclear cells (PBMCs). The sequence came from a child younger than two. In nucleotide form, the sequence is TGCGCCAGCAGCTTGGACAACTCTGGGGCCAACGTCCTGACTTTC. Its translation reads: CASSLDNSGANVLTF. Supplemented by the reference TRBV5-1 and TRBJ2-6 proteins around the CDR3, the complete variable domain is KAGVTQTPRYLIKTRGQQVTLSCSPISGHRSVSWYQQTPGQGLQFLFEYFSETQRNKGNFPGRFSGRQFSNSRSEMNVSTLELGDSALYLCASSLDNSGANVLTFGAGSRLTVL.